This T cell receptor (beta chain) came from a study of PD-L1 blockade in urothelial cancer (dated by TCRdb to 2015 to 2018). About the investigation overall: Therapy was started at some point between 2013 and 2015 for all patients, and atezolizumab 1,200 mg was administered intravenously every 3 weeks. In the same patients who had TCR sequencing, pretreatment tumors also underwent whole exome sequencing and RNA sequencing. Somatic, immune and clinical correlates of response to PD-L1 blockade with atezolizumab in urothelial cancer were the focus of an exploratory multi-omic analysis. Roughly 10 patients reached durable clinical benefit, while 20 patients did not. An ECOG performance status of 0 or 1 was recorded for the patients, and 0 to 3 prior chemotherapy regimens had been received by the patients. Pretreatment blood TCR-seq was available for about 27 patients, at least one posttreatment blood collection was obtained for 25 or so patients, and tumor TCR-seq was available for 25 or so patients. About 85% of the 29 patients were identified as males with urothelial cancer of bladder origin, and a prior smoking history was reported by 18 of 29 patients. Pretreatment tumor samples, along with matched peripheral blood collected serially before and after atezolizumab treatment, underwent TCR sequencing. Blood samples were analyzed 3 weeks after the start of treatment (second dose) and 6 weeks after the start of treatment. Blood samples gave median yields of around 140,000 T cells and around 88,000 unique TCRs, along with a median clonality of about 0.084. Progression-free survival longer than 6 months counted as durable clinical benefit, and TCR features were additionally tested against both progression-free and overall survival.

The V end gives up 4 bases and the J end 12 bases, leaving 8 bases in the junction not matched to a gene. Sequences SGHTS (CDR1) and YDEGEE (CDR2) are obtained from the germline V gene. The CDR3 holds 12 amino acids from the cysteine to the phenylalanine. Solely the CDR3 DNA is kept, with 36 bases framed from the first base. Each PCR received spiked-in synthetic TCR analog templates so that absolute template abundance could be estimated from read counts. TCRbeta CDR3 regions were amplified from genomic DNA with bias-controlled V and J gene primers using the immunoSEQ assay. Sequencing of rearranged TCRbeta segments was done at approximately 20X coverage. Regarding the original processing steps: Sequencing errors were corrected by clustering, and CDR3s were annotated against IMGT so that V, D and J genes could be assigned. Out-of-frame and stop-codon sequences were excluded, and only productive TCRbeta rearrangements were used in downstream analyses. Clonality was computed as one minus Shannon entropy normalized by the log of the number of unique productive sequences. Fisher's exact test with Benjamini-Hochberg correction, at a threshold of adjusted p below 0.01, was used to find clones that differed between time points or between blood and tumor. Here the immuneACCESS table is served through TCRdb, limited to in-frame sequences with V and J called. Missing clones are a known gap in these copies; in checked studies unresolved V genes cover under half, and the rest lacks a known reason. The DNA was the basis for D and trimming; V, J and clone size are from that table. This sample has 58,000 or so clones in its table, and about 86% of those were observed once. Of the sample, 2.5% to 3.5% falls within the top ten clones.

Comment on this clone: What this receptor recognizes is not known. Nothing much larger sits one base from this clone, and base qualities are not available.

Overall results and qualifications from the work: Among patients with durable benefit, tumor-associated TCR clones showed greater expansion in peripheral blood 3 weeks after treatment started (n ≈ 22, p = 0.022). A pretreatment peripheral blood TCR clonality below the median was linked to improved progression-free and overall survival. Small sample size (n of about 30) and many exploratory analyses mean the results are intended to be hypothesis-generating.

A total of 25 to 35 patients with locally advanced or metastatic urothelial carcinoma, treated at Memorial Sloan Kettering on a trial protocol, made up the cohort. Peripheral blood mononuclear cells were collected pretreatment and during treatment, with between 1 and 8 total time points per patient. The Qiagen DNeasy Blood extraction kit was used to purify genomic DNA from total PBMCs and tumor samples. PBMCs were collected pretreatment and during treatment, and were isolated and stored as previously described. The clonotype comes from a man in his fifties or sixties with urothelial cancer. Specimen: PBMCs, collected around atezolizumab (anti-PD-L1) treatment. The rearranged segments are TRBV5-8 and TRBJ1-2, with 8 central nucleotides matching TRBD1. The CDR3 region: CASSDLTGAHTF. The sequence in DNA is TGTGCCAGCAGCGACCTGACAGGGGCTCACACCTTC.